Given below is one T cell receptor (beta chain) in context. This entry belongs to a study of control samples from healthy donors and cancer patients. CDR3 length: 18 residues. Germline V gene lookup returns CDR1 SGHTA and CDR2 FQGNSA. V gave up 5 bases and J gave up 1 base; unmatched junction bases: 11. This table comes from immunoSEQ multiplex PCR, and its TCRdb copy is limited to in-frame clones, with some not included. The profile shows about 140,000 clones, about 90% of them singletons. The sample was blood. The source is a man between 18 and 35 years old in good health. The chain joins TRBV7-2 to TRBJ2-3, with 11 bases lining up with TRBD2. The CDR3 sequence is CASSGRLAGLGGTDTQYF. CDR3 nucleotides: TGTGCCAGCAGCGGACGACTAGCGGGGTTGGGAGGCACAGATACGCAGTATTTT.